This T cell receptor beta chain was documented in a study of cytomegalovirus exposure and HLA in healthy donors (dated by TCRdb to between 2016 and 2019). About the investigation overall: An earlier analysis of around 600 of the donors reported about 250 Gb of sequence data and around 110 million unique TCR beta sequences from some 180 million T cells. Class I and class II HLA loci were covered by the typing at four-digit resolution. Typing coverage differed by locus: A, B, C, DRB1 and DQB1 were typed in roughly 629-630 donors, DQA1 in about 500, DPA1 in 600 to 610, and DPB1 in approximately 450. Alongside the repertoire data, information on donor age, sex, ethnicity and CMV serostatus was compiled. A later genetic analysis used genome-wide SNP genotypes for about 65% of the 666 donors, treating that subset as a discovery cohort. Of the 300 to 500 genotyped donors, 75% to 85% were placed in the genetic ancestry cluster associated with self-reported Caucasian donors. In addition to the first cohort of about 650 subjects, a separate validation cohort of 120 different subjects was used. Roughly 300 gigabases of sequencing data and tens of millions of unique TCR sequences were included in an early release covering roughly 700 HLA-typed donors. Rather than drawing on any new phenotypic data, the later analysis identified candidate immune exposures from TCR beta sequences and the way those sequences occurred across donors. A later analysis re-analyzed previously published TCR beta repertoires from 500 to 700 donors and added high-resolution HLA genotyping to study TCR occurrence patterns. Among some 400 genotyped donors of the cohort, an average of approximately 230,000 unique TCR beta nucleotide sequences were sequenced per donor, roughly 20% of them non-productive. An earlier analysis of around 580 of the donors used high-throughput TCR beta sequencing to judge whether each TCR beta V gene segment behaved as functional or pseudogenic. The study profiled the T cell repertoires of 500 to 800 subjects by immunosequencing and related them to cytomegalovirus serostatus. To predict cytomegalovirus infection status, the study brought together high-throughput TCR immunosequencing, statistical association of individual TCRs with disease status, and machine learning. The study aimed to test whether signatures of past pathogen exposure could be identified by cataloging public T cell receptors. All discovery cohort repertoires had been generated using a single sequencing platform. About five DR-DQ haplotypes were handled as single units for association and clustering, since linkage in the cohort was strong.

Study-wide findings and limitations: The cohort was sequenced for TCR beta chains only, and without alpha or paired-chain data the features that could be detected were limited. Compared with the roughly 700-donor mean, donors in an Asian-associated ancestry cluster had fewer N-insertions in productive TCRs, according to a later genetic analysis. In a later analysis, the rate of TCR association differed among HLA loci, with DRB1 alleles having the most associated TCRs and HLA-C alleles having the fewest. A further reported finding was that TCR beta sequences accurately predicted the HLA-A and HLA-B alleles for most subjects in the first cohort. HLA typing was unavailable for some donors at each locus, so association tests used only the typed subset. The classifier was reported to diagnose cytomegalovirus status with high specificity and sensitivity in both the original and validation cohorts. In an earlier analysis of a few hundred of the donors, most TCR beta V segments were observed in productive rearrangements about 90% or about 30% of the time, broadly matching IMGT annotations. Assigning TCR associations to individual alleles was difficult when HLA alleles, especially DR and DQ, strongly co-occurred. A later genetic analysis associated a missense DCLRE1C variant with V-gene and J-gene trimming of TCR beta chains, and an independent cohort replicated the association. According to a later analysis, most CMV-associated TCR beta chains appeared to be HLA-restricted, and the HLA associations seemed to be driven largely by CMV exposure. The study listed 150 to 200 TCR beta chains as associated with cytomegalovirus. In vitro tests confirmed that three of the cytomegalovirus-associated TCR beta chains recognize cytomegalovirus antigens. The presence/absence analyses assumed that sequencing depth was roughly uniform across donors, and that assumption may not be true. A later analysis associated roughly 17,000 TCR beta sequences with specific HLA alleles at a false discovery rate of 0.05. CMV serostatus was the only immune exposure information available for the cohort. About 15 rarely observed V segments, including chromosome 9 orphons, were excluded from the earlier analysis of about 500 of the donors because counts were too low. It was suggested by the authors that the approach could potentially be generalized to other disease states and immunological phenotypes. Several of the top co-occurrence clusters appeared to be linked to parvovirus B19, influenza, CMV and Epstein-Barr virus, according to a later analysis. Most TCR sequences were observed very rarely across donors, whereas some public TCRs were present in many individuals. In a later analysis, HLA-associated TCR beta chains showed more clonal expansion and lower generation probabilities than non-associated chains that were equally common. A cluster of highly shared sequence variants was judged likely to be a technical artifact of the sequencing pipeline. Because the 87-base-pair reads could not distinguish some IMGT-functional V segments, including TRBV6-2 and TRBV6-3, those segments were excluded. Linkage disequilibrium might explain the correlated functional status among segregating V segments, but an unknown experimental factor could not be excluded.

In total, more than 500 healthy bone marrow donors made up the cohort. Cohort members were all nominally healthy when sampled, although unrecorded immune exposures were likely present. The donor was CMV seronegative and belonged to the group of 350 to 400 seronegative cohort members. A peripheral blood sample was provided by each donor, and peripheral blood mononuclear cells were used for TCR beta sequencing. The Qiagen DNeasy Blood Extraction Kit was used to extract genomic DNA from the blood cell samples. Library preparation used the immunoSEQ multiplex PCR assay. For the multiplex PCR, a mixture combining 60 forward primers for TCR Vbeta segments and 13 reverse primers for TCR Jbeta segments was used. Amplification of the CDR3 region of rearranged TCR beta genes was performed with a multiplex PCR assay on genomic DNA. Amplified TCR beta libraries were sequenced as 87-base-pair reads on the Illumina HiSeq System. As for the original processing: In a later analysis, some 80 million unique TCR beta chains were counted across the roughly 670 repertoires, and around 11 million of these chains were shared by at least two donors. Raw reads were error-corrected and collapsed into unique sequences by a nearest-neighbor algorithm in which closely related sequences were merged to remove PCR and sequencing errors. To assign V, D and J gene segments, CDR3 sequences were aligned to IMGT reference sequences. For a sequence to be retained, a match of at least six nucleotides was required to both a V gene segment and a J gene segment. A rearrangement was called productive if the CDR3 had no stop codons and remained in frame with V and J, and every other rearrangement was called non-productive. Following IMGT convention, CDR3 was defined as the stretch from the second conserved V-encoded cysteine to the conserved J-encoded phenylalanine. In an earlier analysis of some 550 of the donors, sequences lacking an unambiguous match to a single V gene segment were excluded. In an earlier analysis of roughly 500 of the donors, V segments were called functional above 56.7% productive rearrangements and were called segregating when the between-donor standard deviation exceeded 5%. A statistical classification framework was built to diagnose cytomegalovirus status from the catalog of TCR beta chain sequences. In a later analysis, TCR nucleotide sequences were compared against IMGT/GENE-DB human TR gene sequences so that V and J genes could be assigned. The TCRdist pipeline was used in a later analysis to assign CDR3 sequences and most-parsimonious VDJ recombination scenarios. A later analysis defined each TCR beta chain by its CDR3 amino acid sequence plus V-gene family, and excluded reads lacking a unique V-gene family. To address suspected cross-contamination and a sequencing artifact, a later analysis removed several hundred highly shared, low-generation-probability nucleotide sequences. A later analysis calculated a clonal expansion index for each public chain from normalized within-repertoire ranks of inferred template counts. Generation probabilities in a later analysis came from a VDJ recombination model fitted to out-of-frame rearrangements, and those results were checked against IGoR. In a later analysis, TCR-TCR, TCR-HLA and TCR-CMV co-occurrence was scored with hypergeometric tests, and a repertoire-size bias correction was applied to TCR pairs. To estimate false discovery rates, a later analysis permuted the HLA or CMV assignments 20 times. In a later analysis, co-occurring TCRs were grouped using DBSCAN, with TCRdist sequence similarity added in when clustering inside HLA-allele-positive subsets. For co-occurrence clustering, repertoires with fewer than 30,000 or more than 120,000 public chains were excluded, along with five or six repertoires with anomalous nucleotide sharing. In its TCRdb copy, this immuneACCESS table keeps in-frame sequences only and misses some clones. Where compared with another copy, unresolved V genes explain less than half of these, and the others have no known cause. For V, J and clone size, that table is used; D and trimming come from the DNA. A total of over 55,000 clones appear in this sample, approximately 89% of them only once. The ten biggest clones cover 1.4% of the sample.

The CDR3, from cysteine to phenylalanine, totals 13 residues. CDR3 DNA only is kept here, 39 bases in frame from base 1. Compared with germline, V lacks 5 bases and J lacks 3 bases; bases without a gene match: 4. In the germline V gene (reference sequence), CDR1 corresponds to PRHDT and CDR2 to FYEKMQ. In the case of this clone: Its binding antigen is unknown. No qualities accompany the bases; no much larger clone lies one base away.

In this chain, TRBV13 is recombined with TRBJ2-7; TRBD2 agrees with 7 junctional bases. Sequenced material: PBMCs. This clonotype originated in a man between 18 and 35 years old in good health and CMV-seronegative. The CDR3 reads CASSEGLDYEQYF. In nucleotides, the sequence is TGTGCCAGCAGCGAAGGACTAGACTACGAGCAGTACTTC. With the portions outside the CDR3 filled from the reference TRBV13 and TRBJ2-7 genes, the complete variable region becomes AAGVIQSPRHLIKEKRETATLKCYPIPRHDTVYWYQQGPGQDPQFLISFYEKMQSDKGSIPDRFSAQQFSDYHSELNMSSLELGDSALYFCASSEGLDYEQYFGPGTRLTVT.